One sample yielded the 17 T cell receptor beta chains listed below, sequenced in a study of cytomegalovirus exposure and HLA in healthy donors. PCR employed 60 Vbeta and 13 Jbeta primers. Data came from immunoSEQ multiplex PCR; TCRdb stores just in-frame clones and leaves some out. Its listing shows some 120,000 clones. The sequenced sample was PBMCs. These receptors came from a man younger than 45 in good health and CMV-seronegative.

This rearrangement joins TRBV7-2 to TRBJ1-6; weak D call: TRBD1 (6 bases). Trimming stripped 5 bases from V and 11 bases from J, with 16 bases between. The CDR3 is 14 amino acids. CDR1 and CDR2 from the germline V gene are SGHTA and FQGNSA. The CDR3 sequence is CASSLTGIRPPLHF. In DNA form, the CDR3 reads TGTGCCAGCAGCCTAACAGGGATTAGACCACCCCTCCACTTT.

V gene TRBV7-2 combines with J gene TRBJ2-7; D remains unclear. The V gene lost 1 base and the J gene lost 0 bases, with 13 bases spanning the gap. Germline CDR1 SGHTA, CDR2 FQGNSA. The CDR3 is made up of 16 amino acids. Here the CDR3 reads CASSLVVGPTSYEQYF. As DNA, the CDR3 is TGTGCCAGCAGCTTAGTGGTGGGCCCGACCTCCTACGAGCAGTACTTC.

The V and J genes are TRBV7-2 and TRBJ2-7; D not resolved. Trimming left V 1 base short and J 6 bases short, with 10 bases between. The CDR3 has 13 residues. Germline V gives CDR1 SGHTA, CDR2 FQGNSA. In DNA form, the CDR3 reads TGTGCCAGCAGCTTAGACTCGTCGAGCGAGCAGTACTTC. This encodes CASSLDSSSEQYF.

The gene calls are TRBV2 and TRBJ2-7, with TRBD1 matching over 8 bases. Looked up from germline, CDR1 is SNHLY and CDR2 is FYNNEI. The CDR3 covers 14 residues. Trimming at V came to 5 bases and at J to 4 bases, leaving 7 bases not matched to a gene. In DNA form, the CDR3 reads TGTGCCAGCAGTATCGACAGGGGAATGTACGAGCAGTACTTC. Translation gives CASSIDRGMYEQYF.

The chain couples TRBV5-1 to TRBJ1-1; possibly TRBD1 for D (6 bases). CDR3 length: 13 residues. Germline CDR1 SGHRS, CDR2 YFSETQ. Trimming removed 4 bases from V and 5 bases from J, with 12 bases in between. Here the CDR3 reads CASSLQGETEAFF. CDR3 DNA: TGCGCCAGCAGCCTACAGGGAGAGACTGAAGCTTTCTTT.

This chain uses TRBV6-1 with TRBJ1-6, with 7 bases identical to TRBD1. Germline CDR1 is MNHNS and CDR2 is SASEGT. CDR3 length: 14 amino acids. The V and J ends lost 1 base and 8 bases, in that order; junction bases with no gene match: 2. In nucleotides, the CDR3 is TGTGCCAGCAGTGAAGGACAGGGCTATTCACCCCTCCACTTT. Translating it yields CASSEGQGYSPLHF.

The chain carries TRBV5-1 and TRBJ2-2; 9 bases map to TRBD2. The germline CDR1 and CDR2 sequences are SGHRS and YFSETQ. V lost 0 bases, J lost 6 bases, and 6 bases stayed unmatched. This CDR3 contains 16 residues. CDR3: CASSLAAGGVAGELFF. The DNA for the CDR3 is TGCGCCAGCAGCTTGGCGGCGGGGGGGGTCGCCGGGGAGCTGTTTTTT.

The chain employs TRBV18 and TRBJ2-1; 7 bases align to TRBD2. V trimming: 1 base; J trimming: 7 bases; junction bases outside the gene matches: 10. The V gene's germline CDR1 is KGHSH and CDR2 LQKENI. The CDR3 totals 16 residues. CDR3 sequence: CASSPLAAGSSNEQFF. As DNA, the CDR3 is TGTGCCAGCTCACCACTGGCAGCGGGGTCATCTAATGAGCAGTTCTTC. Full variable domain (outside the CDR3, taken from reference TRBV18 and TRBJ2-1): NAGVMQNPRHLVRRRGQEARLRCSPMKGHSHVYWYRQLPEEGLKFMVYLQKENIIDESGMPKERFSAEFPKEGPSILRIQQVVRGDSAAYFCASSPLAAGSSNEQFFGPGTRLTVL.

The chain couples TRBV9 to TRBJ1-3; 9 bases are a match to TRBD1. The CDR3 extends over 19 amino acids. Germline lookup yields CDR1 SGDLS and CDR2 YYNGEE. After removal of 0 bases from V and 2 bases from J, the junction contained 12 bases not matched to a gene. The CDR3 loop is CASSVGDRDRVITGNTIYF. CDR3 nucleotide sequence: TGTGCCAGCAGCGTAGGGGACCGGGACAGGGTAATAACTGGAAACACCATATATTTT.

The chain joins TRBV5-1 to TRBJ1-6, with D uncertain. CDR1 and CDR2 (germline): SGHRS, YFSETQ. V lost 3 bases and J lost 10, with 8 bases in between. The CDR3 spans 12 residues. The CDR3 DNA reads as TGCGCCAGCAGCTCCCCGGGATCACCCCTCCACTTT. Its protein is CASSSPGSPLHF.

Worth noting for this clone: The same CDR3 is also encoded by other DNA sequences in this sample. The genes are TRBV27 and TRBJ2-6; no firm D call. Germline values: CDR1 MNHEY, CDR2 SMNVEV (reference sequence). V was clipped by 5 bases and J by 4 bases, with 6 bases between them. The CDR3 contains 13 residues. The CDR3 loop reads CASSPSGANVLTF. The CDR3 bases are TGTGCCAGCAGTCCATCCGGGGCCAACGTCCTGACTTTC.

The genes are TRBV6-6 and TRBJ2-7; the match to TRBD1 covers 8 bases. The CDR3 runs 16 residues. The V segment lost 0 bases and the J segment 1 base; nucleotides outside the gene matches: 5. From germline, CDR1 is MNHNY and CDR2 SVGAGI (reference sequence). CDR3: CASSYSADRASYEQYF. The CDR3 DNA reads TGTGCCAGCAGTTACTCCGCGGACAGGGCATCCTACGAGCAGTACTTC.

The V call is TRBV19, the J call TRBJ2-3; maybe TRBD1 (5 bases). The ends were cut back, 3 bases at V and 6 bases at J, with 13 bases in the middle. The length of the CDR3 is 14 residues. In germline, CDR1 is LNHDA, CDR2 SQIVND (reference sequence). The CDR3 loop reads CASSIDRPLDTQYF. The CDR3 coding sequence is TGTGCCAGTAGTATCGACAGACCCCTGGATACGCAGTATTTT.

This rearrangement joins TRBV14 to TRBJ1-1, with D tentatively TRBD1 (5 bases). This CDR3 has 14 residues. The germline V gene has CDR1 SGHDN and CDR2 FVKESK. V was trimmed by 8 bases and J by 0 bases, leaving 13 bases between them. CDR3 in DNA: TGTGCCAGCTCCCGACAGTTCATGAACACTGAAGCTTTCTTT. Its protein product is CASSRQFMNTEAFF.

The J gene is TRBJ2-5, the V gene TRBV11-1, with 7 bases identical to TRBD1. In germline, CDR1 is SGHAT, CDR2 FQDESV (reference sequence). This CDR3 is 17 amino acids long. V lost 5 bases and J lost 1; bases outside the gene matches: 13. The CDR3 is CASSPDPLRGFQETQYF. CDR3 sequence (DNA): TGTGCCAGCAGCCCCGACCCCCTCAGGGGGTTCCAAGAGACCCAGTACTTC.

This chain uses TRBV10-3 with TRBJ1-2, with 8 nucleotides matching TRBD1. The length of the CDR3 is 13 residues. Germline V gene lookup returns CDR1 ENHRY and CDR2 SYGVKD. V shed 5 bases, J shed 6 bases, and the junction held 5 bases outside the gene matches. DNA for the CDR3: TGTGCCATCAGTATTGGACAGGGACATGGCTACACCTTC. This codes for CAISIGQGHGYTF.

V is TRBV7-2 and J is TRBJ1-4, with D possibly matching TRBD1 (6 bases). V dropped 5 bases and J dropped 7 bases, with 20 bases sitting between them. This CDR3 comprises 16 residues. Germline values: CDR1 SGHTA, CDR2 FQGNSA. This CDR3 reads CASSPYQGRGSEKLFF. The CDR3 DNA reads TGTGCCAGCAGCCCCTATCAGGGCAGGGGTAGTGAAAAACTGTTTTTT.